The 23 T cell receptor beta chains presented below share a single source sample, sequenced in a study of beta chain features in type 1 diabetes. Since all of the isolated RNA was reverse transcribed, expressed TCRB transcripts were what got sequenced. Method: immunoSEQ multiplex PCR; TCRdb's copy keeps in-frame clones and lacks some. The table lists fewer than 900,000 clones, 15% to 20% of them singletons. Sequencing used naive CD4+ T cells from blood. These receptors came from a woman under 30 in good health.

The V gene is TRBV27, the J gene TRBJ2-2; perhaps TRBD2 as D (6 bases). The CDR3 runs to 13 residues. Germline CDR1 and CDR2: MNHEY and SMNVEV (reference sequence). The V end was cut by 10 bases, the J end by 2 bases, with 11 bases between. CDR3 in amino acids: CAIGTSNTGELFF. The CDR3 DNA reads TGTGCCATCGGGACTTCCAACACCGGGGAGCTGTTTTTT.

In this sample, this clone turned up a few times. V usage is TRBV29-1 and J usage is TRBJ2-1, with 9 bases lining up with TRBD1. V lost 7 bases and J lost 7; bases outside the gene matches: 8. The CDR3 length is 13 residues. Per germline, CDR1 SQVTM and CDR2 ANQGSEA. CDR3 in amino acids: CSAGQGGRNEQFF. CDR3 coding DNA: TGCAGCGCGGGACAGGGTGGGAGGAATGAGCAGTTCTTC.

CDR3 nucleotide sequence: TGTGCCAGCAGCCAAGCTCGGGGTGCGAACACCGGGGAGCTGTTTTTT. Protein product: CASSQARGANTGELFF. The chain joins TRBV4-2 to TRBJ2-2; possibly TRBD2 for D (5 bases). V lost 1 base and J 0 bases, leaving 9 bases between the germline ends. The CDR3 length is 16 residues. Germline lookup yields CDR1 LGHNA and CDR2 YNFKEQ.

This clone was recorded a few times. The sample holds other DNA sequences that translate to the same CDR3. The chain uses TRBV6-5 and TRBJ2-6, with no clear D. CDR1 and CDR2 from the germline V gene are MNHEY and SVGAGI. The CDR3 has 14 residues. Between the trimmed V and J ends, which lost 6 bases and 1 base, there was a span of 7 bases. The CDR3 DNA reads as TGTGCCAGCAGACGAAGTTCTGGGGCCAACGTCCTGACTTTC. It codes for CASRRSSGANVLTF.

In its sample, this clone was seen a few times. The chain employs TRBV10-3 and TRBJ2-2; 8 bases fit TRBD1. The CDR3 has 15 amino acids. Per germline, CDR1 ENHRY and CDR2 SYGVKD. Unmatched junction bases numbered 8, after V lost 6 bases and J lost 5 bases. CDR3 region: CAIRAGGTGTGELFF. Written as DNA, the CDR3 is TGTGCCATCAGGGCAGGGGGCACGGGAACCGGGGAGCTGTTTTTT.

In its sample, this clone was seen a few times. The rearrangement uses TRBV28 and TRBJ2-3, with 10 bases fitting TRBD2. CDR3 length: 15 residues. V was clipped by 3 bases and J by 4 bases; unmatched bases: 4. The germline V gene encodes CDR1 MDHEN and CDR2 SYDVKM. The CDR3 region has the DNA TGTGCCAGCAGTTTCCAGCGGGAGGGATCAGATACGCAGTATTTT. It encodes CASSFQREGSDTQYF.

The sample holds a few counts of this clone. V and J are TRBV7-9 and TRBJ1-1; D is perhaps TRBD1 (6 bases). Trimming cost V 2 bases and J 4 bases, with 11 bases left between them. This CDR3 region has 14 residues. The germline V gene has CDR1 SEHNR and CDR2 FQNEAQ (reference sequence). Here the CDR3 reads CASSLQGHITEAFF. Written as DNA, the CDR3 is TGTGCCAGCAGCTTACAGGGGCACATCACTGAAGCTTTCTTT.

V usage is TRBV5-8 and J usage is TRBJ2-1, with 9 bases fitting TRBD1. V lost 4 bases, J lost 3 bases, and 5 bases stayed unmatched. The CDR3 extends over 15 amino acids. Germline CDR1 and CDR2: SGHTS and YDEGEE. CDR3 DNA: TGTGCCAGCAGCCCCACAGGGGGCGTCTACAATGAGCAGTTCTTC. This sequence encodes CASSPTGGVYNEQFF.

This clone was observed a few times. As DNA, the CDR3 is TGCGCCAGCAGCCCCGGACAGGAAGAAAAACTGTTTTTT. Translating it yields CASSPGQEEKLFF. This chain uses TRBV5-1 with TRBJ1-4, with TRBD1 matching 7 bases. V gave up 4 bases and J gave up 8 bases; unmatched junction bases: 5. Germline V lookup: CDR1 SGHRS, CDR2 YFSETQ. CDR3 length equals 13 residues.

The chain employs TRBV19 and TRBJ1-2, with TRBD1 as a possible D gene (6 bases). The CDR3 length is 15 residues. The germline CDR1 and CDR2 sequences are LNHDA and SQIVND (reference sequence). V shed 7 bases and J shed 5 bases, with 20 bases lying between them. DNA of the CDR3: TGTGCCAGTAACCCCGGGGGCGTCGACCTTTATGGCTACACCTTC. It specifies CASNPGGVDLYGYTF.

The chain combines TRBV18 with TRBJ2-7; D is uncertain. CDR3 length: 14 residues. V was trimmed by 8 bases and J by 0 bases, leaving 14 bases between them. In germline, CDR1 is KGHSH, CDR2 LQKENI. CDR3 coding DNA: TGTGCCAGCAGGAAGGCAGGCCACTCCTACGAGCAGTACTTC. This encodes CASRKAGHSYEQYF. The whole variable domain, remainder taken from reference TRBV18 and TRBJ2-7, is NAGVMQNPRHLVRRRGQEARLRCSPMKGHSHVYWYRQLPEEGLKFMVYLQKENIIDESGMPKERFSAEFPKEGPSILRIQQVVRGDSAAYFCASRKAGHSYEQYFGPGTRLTVT.

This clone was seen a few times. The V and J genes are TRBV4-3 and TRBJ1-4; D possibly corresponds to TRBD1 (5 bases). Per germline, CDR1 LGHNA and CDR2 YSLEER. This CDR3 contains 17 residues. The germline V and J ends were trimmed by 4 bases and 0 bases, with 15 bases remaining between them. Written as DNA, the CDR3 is TGCGCCAGCAGCCTCCTAAAGATCAGGGCAACTAATGAAAAACTGTTTTTT. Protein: CASSLLKIRATNEKLFF.

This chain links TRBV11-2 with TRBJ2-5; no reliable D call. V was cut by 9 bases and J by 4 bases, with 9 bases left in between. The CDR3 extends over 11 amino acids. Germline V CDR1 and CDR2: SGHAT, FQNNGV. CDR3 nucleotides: TGTGCCAGACCCCTCGGAGAGACCCAGTACTTC. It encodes CARPLGETQYF.

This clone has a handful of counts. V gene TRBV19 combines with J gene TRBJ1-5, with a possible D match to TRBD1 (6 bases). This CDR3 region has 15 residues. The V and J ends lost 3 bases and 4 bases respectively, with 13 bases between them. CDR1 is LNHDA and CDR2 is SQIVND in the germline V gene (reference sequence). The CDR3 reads CASSISGGANQPQHF. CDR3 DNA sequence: TGTGCCAGTAGTATTTCGGGGGGCGCGAATCAGCCCCAGCATTTT.

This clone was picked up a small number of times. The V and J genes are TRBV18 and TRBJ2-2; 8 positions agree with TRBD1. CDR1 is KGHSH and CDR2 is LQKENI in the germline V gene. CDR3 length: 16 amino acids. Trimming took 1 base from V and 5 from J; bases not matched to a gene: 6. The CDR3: CASSPRGTGGTGELFF. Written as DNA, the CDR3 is TGTGCCAGCTCACCACGCGGGACAGGAGGGACCGGGGAGCTGTTTTTT.

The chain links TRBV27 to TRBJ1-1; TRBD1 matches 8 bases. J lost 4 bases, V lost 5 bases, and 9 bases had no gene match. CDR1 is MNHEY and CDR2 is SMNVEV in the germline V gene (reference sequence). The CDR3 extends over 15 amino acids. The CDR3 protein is CASSNQDRGGTEAFF. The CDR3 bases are TGTGCCAGCAGTAACCAAGACAGGGGTGGCACTGAAGCTTTCTTT.

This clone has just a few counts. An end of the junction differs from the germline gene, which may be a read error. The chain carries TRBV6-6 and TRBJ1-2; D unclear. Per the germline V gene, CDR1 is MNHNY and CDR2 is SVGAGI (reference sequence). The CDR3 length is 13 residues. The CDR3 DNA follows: TGTGCCAGCAGTGACTCAGGTTACTATGGCTACACCTTC. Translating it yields CASSDSGYYGYTF.

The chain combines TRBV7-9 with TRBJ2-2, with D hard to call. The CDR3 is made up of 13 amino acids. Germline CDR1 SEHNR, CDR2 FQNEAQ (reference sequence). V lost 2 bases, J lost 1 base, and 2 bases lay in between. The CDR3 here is CASSLWNTGELFF. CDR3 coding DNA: TGTGCCAGCAGCTTATGGAACACCGGGGAGCTGTTTTTT. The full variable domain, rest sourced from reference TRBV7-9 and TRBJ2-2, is DTGVSQNPRHKITKRGQNVTFRCDPISEHNRLYWYRQTLGQGPEFLTYFQNEAQLEKSRLLSDRFSAERPKGSFSTLEIQRTEQGDSAMYLCASSLWNTGELFFGEGSRLTVL.

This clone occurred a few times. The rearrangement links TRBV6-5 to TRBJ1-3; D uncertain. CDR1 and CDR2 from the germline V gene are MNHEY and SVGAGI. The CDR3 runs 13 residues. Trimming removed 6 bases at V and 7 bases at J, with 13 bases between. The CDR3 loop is CASSLDHANTIYF. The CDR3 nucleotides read TGTGCCAGCAGCCTCGACCATGCGAACACCATATATTTT.

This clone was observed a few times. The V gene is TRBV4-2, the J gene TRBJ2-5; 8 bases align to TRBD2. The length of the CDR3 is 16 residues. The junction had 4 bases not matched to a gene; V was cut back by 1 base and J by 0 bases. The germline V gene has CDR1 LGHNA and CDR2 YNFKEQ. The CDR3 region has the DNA TGTGCCAGCAGCCAAGGGGCTAGCGGGCACCAAGAGACCCAGTACTTC. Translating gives CASSQGASGHQETQYF.

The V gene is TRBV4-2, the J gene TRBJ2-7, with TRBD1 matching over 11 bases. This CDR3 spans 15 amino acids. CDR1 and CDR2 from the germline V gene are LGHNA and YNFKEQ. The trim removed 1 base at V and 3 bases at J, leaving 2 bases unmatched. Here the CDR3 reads CASSQVGTGGYEQYF. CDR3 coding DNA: TGTGCCAGCAGCCAAGTCGGGACAGGGGGCTACGAGCAGTACTTC.

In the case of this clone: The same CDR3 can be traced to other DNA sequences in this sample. Written as DNA, the CDR3 is TGTGCCAGCAGCACCAGCGGAAGCTCCTACAATGAGCAGTTCTTC. It yields the protein CASSTSGSSYNEQFF. V and J are TRBV7-9 and TRBJ2-1, with a tentative D call TRBD2 (5 bases). Germline CDR1 is SEHNR and CDR2 is FQNEAQ (reference sequence). V was shortened by 5 bases and J by 0 bases, with 11 bases between the two germline ends. The CDR3 spans 15 residues.

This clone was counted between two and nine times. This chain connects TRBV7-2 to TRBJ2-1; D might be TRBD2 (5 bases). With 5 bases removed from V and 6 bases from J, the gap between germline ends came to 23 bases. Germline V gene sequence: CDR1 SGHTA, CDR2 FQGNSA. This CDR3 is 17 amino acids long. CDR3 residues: CASSPRPASHRGNEQFF. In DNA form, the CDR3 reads TGTGCCAGCAGCCCCCGGCCAGCTAGCCATCGCGGCAATGAGCAGTTCTTC.